These T cell receptor beta chains were read from a single sample in a study of CD8+CD57+ T cells in acquired aplastic anemia. TCRdb reprocessed the reads with MiXCR, giving one entry per CDR3 protein. The profile covers 110,000 or so distinct CDR3 sequences, with approximately 50% appearing a single time and roughly 32% taken by the ten largest. Source material: sorted CD4+, CD8+, or CD8+CD57+ T cells (not recorded which) from PBMCs. The origin of the receptors is a human donor with aplastic anemia. The CDR3 runs from the conserved cysteine through the conserved F or W. Each record gives: clone size, V gene, J gene, D gene, CDR3 DNA, CDR3 protein. D genes are given only for firm matches. Rows give clone size only sometimes, using once, few, many, or a class for an expanded clone.

NA	TRBV10-3	TRBJ2-3	NA	TGTGCCATCAGTCAGACACAGGCAGATACGCAGTATTTT	CAISQTQADTQYF
NA	TRBV10-3	TRBJ1-2	TRBD1	TGTGCCATCAATAGAGACCAGGGGGGCCATGGCTACACCTTC	CAINRDQGGHGYTF
NA	TRBV5-4	TRBJ2-2	TRBD1	TGTGCCAGCAGCTTTGCGGACAGGGGGACCGGGGAGCTGTTTTTT	CASSFADRGTGELFF
many	TRBV7-6	TRBJ1-1	NA	TGTGCCAGCAGCTTAGGAGGGCCCAACACTGAAGCTTTCTTT	CASSLGGPNTEAFF
many	TRBV19	TRBJ1-3	NA	TGTGCCAGTAGTATTTCCCGGACAGACTCTGGAAACACCATATATTTT	CASSISRTDSGNTIYF
NA	TRBV7-2	TRBJ2-7	TRBD2	TGTGCCAGCAGCAAGAGCGGGGGGAACTCCTACGAGCAGTACTTC	CASSKSGGNSYEQYF
NA	TRBV29-1	TRBJ1-1	NA	TGCAGCGTTGACAGGGCAGGGACTGAAGCTTTCTTT	CSVDRAGTEAFF
few	TRBV29-1	TRBJ2-7	TRBD1	TGCAGCGTAACGGGGACAGGAGCCTACGAGCAGTACTTC	CSVTGTGAYEQYF
NA	TRBV20-1	TRBJ2-5	NA	TGCAGTGCTAGCCTGCGGTCCCAGTACTTC	CSASLRSQYF
NA	TRBV19	TRBJ2-7	TRBD1	TGTGCCAGTAGTACGCGACAGGGGGGTAGGGACGAGCAGTACTTC	CASSTRQGGRDEQYF
many	TRBV4-3	TRBJ2-7	NA	TGCGCCAGCAGCCAAGAGAGGAGGAGCTCCTACGAGCAGTACTTC	CASSQERRSSYEQYF
many	TRBV7-9	TRBJ2-5	NA	TGTGCCAGCAGCTCGGACAGACCGTACCAAGAGACCCAGTACTTC	CASSSDRPYQETQYF
NA	TRBV6-5	TRBJ1-1	TRBD1	TGTGCCAGCAGTTTTGGACAGGTGAACACTGAAGCTTTCTTT	CASSFGQVNTEAFF
NA	TRBV24-1	TRBJ2-5	TRBD1	TGTGCCACCAGTGATTTCACGGACAGGGGGCGCGAGACCCAGTACTTC	CATSDFTDRGRETQYF
NA	TRBV24-1	TRBJ2-3	NA	TGTGCCACCAACCATCAAGGCAGCACAGATACGCAGTATTTT	CATNHQGSTDTQYF
NA	TRBV14	TRBJ1-2	NA	TGTGCCAGCAGCCAAGGCCAGGCGGATGGCTACACCTTC	CASSQGQADGYTF
NA	TRBV7-9	TRBJ1-2	NA	TGTGCCAGCAGCCCGCAGGCGAACTATAACTATGGCTACACCTTC	CASSPQANYNYGYTF
NA	TRBV10-3	TRBJ2-7	NA	TGTGCCATCAGTGCTACAGGCTTACACTACGAGCAGTACTTC	CAISATGLHYEQYF